This TCR beta chain was identified during a study of blood T cells in healthy people across ages. Next came a second PCR, run for about 6 to 12 cycles, which used a sample-barcoded 5' primer along with a J-beta primer mix. With 12 random nucleotides, a template-switch adaptor tagged each individual cDNA molecule. TCRdb itself ran the 5' RACE reads through MiXCR, one entry per CDR3 protein. The table records around 800,000 distinct CDR3 sequences, about 62% of them present only once. Donors were healthy Caucasian individuals from Russia aged roughly 6 to 95. As concerns this clonotype: Its target is unknown.

Findings and limits, study-wide: A roughly linear age-dependent decrease characterized TCR beta diversity per million T cells.

The CDR3 length is 14 residues. Trimming stripped 5 bases from V and 2 bases from J, with 10 bases between. Germline CDR1 and CDR2: LGHNA and YSLEER. Sequenced sample: blood. The sequence came from a man aged 30 to 45 in good health. This chain uses TRBV4-3 with TRBJ2-1, with D possibly matching TRBD2 (5 bases). CDR3 region: CASSVDGAYNEQFF. In DNA, the CDR3 is TGCGCCAGCAGCGTAGACGGGGCCTACAATGAGCAGTTCTTC.